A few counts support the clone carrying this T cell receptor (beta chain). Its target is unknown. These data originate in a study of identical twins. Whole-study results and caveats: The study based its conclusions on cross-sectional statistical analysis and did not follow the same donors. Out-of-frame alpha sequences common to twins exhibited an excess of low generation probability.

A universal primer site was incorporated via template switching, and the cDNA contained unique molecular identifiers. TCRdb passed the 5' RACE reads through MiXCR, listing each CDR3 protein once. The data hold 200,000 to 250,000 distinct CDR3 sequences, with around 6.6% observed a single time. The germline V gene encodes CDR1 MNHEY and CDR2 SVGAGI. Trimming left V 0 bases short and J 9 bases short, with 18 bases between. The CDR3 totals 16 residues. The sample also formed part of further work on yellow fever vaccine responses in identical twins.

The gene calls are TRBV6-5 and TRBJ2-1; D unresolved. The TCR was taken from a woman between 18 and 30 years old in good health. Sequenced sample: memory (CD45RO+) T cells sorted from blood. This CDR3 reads CASSYSTGGMISEQFF. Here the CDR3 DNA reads TGTGCCAGCAGTTACTCGACGGGTGGCATGATATCTGAGCAGTTCTTC.